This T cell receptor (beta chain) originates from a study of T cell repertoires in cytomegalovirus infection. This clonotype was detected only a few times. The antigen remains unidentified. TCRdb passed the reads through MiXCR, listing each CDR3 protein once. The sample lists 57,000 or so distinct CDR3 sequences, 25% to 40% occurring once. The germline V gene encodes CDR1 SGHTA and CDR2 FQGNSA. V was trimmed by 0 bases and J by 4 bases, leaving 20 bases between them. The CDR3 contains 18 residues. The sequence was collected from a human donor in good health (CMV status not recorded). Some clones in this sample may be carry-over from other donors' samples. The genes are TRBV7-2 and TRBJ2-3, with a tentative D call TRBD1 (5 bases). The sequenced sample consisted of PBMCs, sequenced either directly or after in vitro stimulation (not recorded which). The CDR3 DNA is TGTGCCAGCAGCTTAGCAGTCCCGCCGCACCTAGGGGCAGATACGCAGTATTTT. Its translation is CASSLAVPPHLGADTQYF.